The 16 T cell receptor beta chains reported below all come from one sample, sequenced in a study of regulatory T cells in long-lasting Graves disease. Libraries of TCR beta came from iRepertoire HTBI primers plus Arm-PCR of CDR3 regions. TCRdb re-analysed the multiplex PCR reads in MiXCR, keeping a single row per CDR3 protein. The table lists 450,000 to 700,000 distinct CDR3 sequences, roughly 13% of them singletons. As to time point: newly diagnosed GD, antithyroid drugs for less than 3 months. The authors made the TCR library using RNA they extracted from PBMCs. This sample was also put to use in a study of T cells in Graves' hyperthyroidism and ophthalmopathy.

The sample consisted of peripheral blood mononuclear cells (PBMCs), taken at new diagnosis, from a patient treated with antithyroid drugs. The receptors come from a man aged 25 to 40 with Graves disease.

Concerning this clonotype: One base away lies a much larger clone, so this may be a sequencing read error. The chain recombines TRBV12-5 with TRBJ2-7, with unresolved D. Germline V gene sequence: CDR1 LGHNT, CDR2 FRNRAP. This CDR3 is 12 amino acids long. Trimming cost V 3 bases and J 5 bases, with 8 bases left between them. The CDR3, as DNA: TGTGCTAGTGGTTTTAACAGTGACGAGCAGTACTTC. Translation gives CASGFNSDEQYF.

At least ten counts were recorded for this clonotype. This rearrangement joins TRBV19 to TRBJ1-2; the D gene is possibly TRBD1 (5 bases). V lost 6 bases and J lost 8, with 22 bases in between. CDR1 LNHDA and CDR2 SQIVND come from the germline V gene (reference sequence). The CDR3 contains 15 residues. For the CDR3, the DNA is TGTGCCAGTAGAGACCGAAGGGGCCGGGAGCGAGGCTACACCTTC. Protein: CASRDRRGRERGYTF.

This chain's CDR3 is CATSRDFSGGGHSNEQFF. The CDR3 coding sequence is TGTGCCACCAGCAGAGACTTTTCGGGGGGAGGGCACTCCAATGAGCAGTTCTTC. The gene calls are TRBV15 and TRBJ2-1; 7 bases fit TRBD2. CDR3 length equals 18 residues. Germline-derived CDR1 and CDR2 are LNHNV and YYDKDF (reference sequence). V dropped 0 bases and J dropped 6; count of bases not matched to a gene: 14.

The table lists this clonotype with many counts. This chain joins TRBV2 and TRBJ1-4, with D perhaps matching TRBD1 (5 bases). The ends were cut back, 5 bases at V and 9 bases at J, with 25 bases in the middle. The length of the CDR3 is 17 residues. Germline lookup yields CDR1 SNHLY and CDR2 FYNNEI. CDR3 in amino acids: CASSPRKGMIVRQKLFF. The CDR3 DNA reads as TGTGCCAGCAGTCCTCGGAAGGGGATGATTGTTAGGCAAAAACTGTTTTTT.

This clonotype came up many times. The gene calls are TRBV29-1 and TRBJ1-1, with 7 bases lining up with TRBD1. The CDR3 spans 13 residues. Germline V gene sequence: CDR1 SQVTM, CDR2 ANQGSEA. V dropped 8 bases and J dropped 8; count of bases not matched to a gene: 14. CDR3 region: CSPWVGGTQEAFF. CDR3 bases: TGCAGCCCTTGGGTAGGGGGCACTCAGGAAGCTTTCTTT.

Many counts were recorded for this clonotype. The V call is TRBV30, the J call TRBJ1-3; D is unclear. Germline CDR1 GTSNPN, CDR2 SVGIG (reference sequence). V lost 3 bases and J lost 4, with 16 bases in between. The CDR3 consists of 15 residues. DNA of the CDR3: TGTGCCTGGAGGTCAGGACTTCTATCCGGAAACACCATATATTTT. It translates to CAWRSGLLSGNTIYF. The full variable domain, completed using reference TRBV30 and TRBJ1-3, is SQTIHQWPATLVQPVGSPLSLECTVEGTSNPNLYWYRQAAGRGLQLLFYSVGIGQISSEVPQNLSASRPQDRQFILSSKKLLLSDSGFYLCAWRSGLLSGNTIYFGEGSWLTVV.

This clonotype was seen more than once but under ten times. The chain has TRBV27 and TRBJ2-3; 10 nucleotides align to TRBD1. The CDR3 has 17 residues. Germline CDR1 reads MNHEY; CDR2 reads SMNVEV (reference sequence). The trim removed 10 bases at V and 4 bases at J, leaving 17 bases unmatched. CDR3 in DNA: TGTGCCACCAAGACTCAACAGGGACAGGGGTGGTCAGATACGCAGTATTTT. Amino acids: CATKTQQGQGWSDTQYF.

Regarding this clonotype: Since a much larger clone is just one base distant, this may be a read error. V is TRBV20-1 and J is TRBJ1-2; the match to TRBD1 covers 8 bases. The length of the CDR3 is 15 residues. Germline V gene sequence: CDR1 DFQATT, CDR2 SNEGSKA (reference sequence). The chain's CDR3 is CSARDPRDRGYGYPF. CDR3 DNA: TGCAGTGCTAGAGACCCCCGCGACAGGGGATATGGCTACCCCTTC.

The CDR3 region is CATSREEAYNEQFF. CDR3 coding DNA: TGTGCCACCTCACGGGAGGAGGCCTACAATGAGCAGTTCTTC. The chain links TRBV19 to TRBJ2-1, with 7 bases fitting TRBD2. With V trimmed by 10 bases and J by 2 bases, 8 bases remained unmatched. CDR3 length equals 14 residues. Germline-derived CDR1 and CDR2 are LNHDA and SQIVND (reference sequence).

The V gene is TRBV5-1, the J gene TRBJ2-3; 9 bases line up with TRBD1. The CDR3 extends over 16 amino acids. Unmatched junction bases numbered 3, after V lost 0 bases and J lost 1 base. Germline V gene lookup returns CDR1 SGHRS and CDR2 YFSETQ. The CDR3 DNA sequence: TGCGCCAGCAGCTTGGGTAGGACAGGGGGCACAGATACGCAGTATTTT. Translating it yields CASSLGRTGGTDTQYF.

This clonotype appeared a few times. The chain couples TRBV6-2 or TRBV6-3 to TRBJ2-6; D remains ambiguous. There are 15 residues in the CDR3. CDR1 is MNHEY, CDR2 SVGEGT, per germline. V dropped 6 bases and J dropped 0 bases, with 9 bases sitting between them. For the CDR3, the DNA is TGTGCCAGCAGCCTCCTCCCCTCTGGGGCCAACGTCCTGACTTTC. It specifies CASSLLPSGANVLTF.

This clonotype was seen repeatedly, ten times or more. The rearrangement uses TRBV12-3 or TRBV12-4 and TRBJ2-1, with D possibly TRBD1 on 6 matching bases. Trimming cost V 6 bases and J 6 bases, with 15 bases left between them. The length of the CDR3 is 14 residues. CDR3 DNA: TGTGCCAGCAGACACCGGGACACCGTCAATGAGCAGTTCTTC. The encoded protein is CASRHRDTVNEQFF.

This clonotype was counted many times. The rearrangement uses TRBV7-2 and TRBJ2-5; tentatively, D is TRBD1 (6 bases). With 5 bases removed from V and 3 bases from J, the gap between germline ends came to 13 bases. CDR3 length: 14 amino acids. Germline values: CDR1 SGHTA, CDR2 FQGNSA. CDR3 in DNA: TGTGCCAGCAGCCCCGAGGCAGGGGAAGAGACCCAGTACTTC. This encodes CASSPEAGEETQYF.

This clonotype was seen many times. The V gene is TRBV6-5, the J gene TRBJ1-1; 8 bases fit TRBD1. V shed 0 bases and J 5 bases; nucleotides not matched to a gene: 11. CDR1 MNHEY and CDR2 SVGAGI come from the germline V gene. This CDR3 has 17 residues. As DNA, the CDR3 is TGTGCCAGCAGTTACTCAAATTACAGGGGGGAGAGGACTGAAGCTTTCTTT. Translation gives CASSYSNYRGERTEAFF.

The chain recombines TRBV2 with TRBJ2-6, with a possible D match to TRBD1 (6 bases). V was shortened by 6 bases and J by 0 bases, with 21 bases between the two germline ends. Germline lookup yields CDR1 SNHLY and CDR2 FYNNEI. The CDR3 loop spans 19 amino acids. The CDR3: CASRAFSQGGDSGANVLTF. In nucleotides, the CDR3 is TGTGCCAGCAGGGCCTTCTCACAGGGTGGAGACTCTGGGGCCAACGTCCTGACTTTC.

This clonotype was counted many times. The chain has TRBV27 and TRBJ1-1; D not resolved. The V and J ends lost 5 bases and 0 bases respectively, with 7 bases between them. The CDR3 sequence is 13 residues long. Germline V gene data show CDR1 as MNHEY and CDR2 as SMNVEV (reference sequence). CDR3 nucleotide sequence: TGTGCCAGCAGTACAGCATTGAACACTGAAGCTTTCTTT. Translation gives CASSTALNTEAFF.